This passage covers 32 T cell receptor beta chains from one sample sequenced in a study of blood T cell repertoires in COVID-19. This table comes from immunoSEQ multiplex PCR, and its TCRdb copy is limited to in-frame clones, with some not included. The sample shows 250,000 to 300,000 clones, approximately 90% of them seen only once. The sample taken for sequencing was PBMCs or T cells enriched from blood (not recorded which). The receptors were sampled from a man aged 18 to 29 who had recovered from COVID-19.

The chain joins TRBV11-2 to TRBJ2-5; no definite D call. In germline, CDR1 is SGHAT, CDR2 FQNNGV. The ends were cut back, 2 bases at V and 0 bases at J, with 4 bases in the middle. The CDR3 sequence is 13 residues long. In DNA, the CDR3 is TGTGCCAGCAGCTTATCGGACCAAGAGACCCAGTACTTC. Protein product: CASSLSDQETQYF. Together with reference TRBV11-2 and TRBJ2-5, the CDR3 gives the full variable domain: EAGVAQSPRYKIIEKRQSVAFWCNPISGHATLYWYQQILGQGPKLLIQFQNNGVVDDSQLPKDRFSAERLKGVDSTLKIQPAKLEDSAVYLCASSLSDQETQYFGPGTRLLVL.

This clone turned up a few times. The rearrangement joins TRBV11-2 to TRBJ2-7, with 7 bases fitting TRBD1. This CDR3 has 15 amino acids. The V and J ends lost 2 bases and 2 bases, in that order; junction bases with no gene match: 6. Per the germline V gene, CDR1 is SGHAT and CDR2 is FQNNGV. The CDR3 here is CASSLSTGAPYEQYF. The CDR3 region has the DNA TGTGCCAGCAGCTTAAGTACAGGGGCTCCCTACGAGCAGTACTTC.

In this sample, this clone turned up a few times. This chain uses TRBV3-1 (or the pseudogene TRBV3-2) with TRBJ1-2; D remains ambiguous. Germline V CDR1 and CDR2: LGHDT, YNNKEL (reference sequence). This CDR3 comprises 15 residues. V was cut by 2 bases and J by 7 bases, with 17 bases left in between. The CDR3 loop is CASSQNVRGRSGYTF. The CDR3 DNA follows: TGTGCCAGCAGCCAAAATGTACGAGGGAGAAGTGGCTACACCTTC.

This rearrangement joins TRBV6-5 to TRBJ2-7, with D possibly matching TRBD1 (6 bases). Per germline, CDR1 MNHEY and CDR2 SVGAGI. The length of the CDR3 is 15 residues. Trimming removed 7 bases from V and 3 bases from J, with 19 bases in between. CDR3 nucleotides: TGTGCCAGCACCGCCATCCGAACAGGGCGCTACGAGCAGTACTTC. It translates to CASTAIRTGRYEQYF.

The CDR3 is CASSQGTTPNNEQFF. The CDR3 DNA is TGTGCCAGCAGCCAAGGAACGACACCCAACAATGAGCAGTTCTTC. This rearrangement joins TRBV3-1 (or the pseudogene TRBV3-2) to TRBJ2-1; D not resolved. Trimming shortened V by 1 base and J by 5 bases, and 12 bases separated the two germline ends. This CDR3 comprises 15 residues. The germline V gene encodes CDR1 LGHDT and CDR2 YNNKEL (reference sequence).

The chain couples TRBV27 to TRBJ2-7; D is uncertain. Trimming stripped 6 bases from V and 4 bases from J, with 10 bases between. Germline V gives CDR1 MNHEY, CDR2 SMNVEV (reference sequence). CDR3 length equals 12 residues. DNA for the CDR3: TGTGCCAGCAGGTCCCAGATTTACGAGCAGTACTTC. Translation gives CASRSQIYEQYF.

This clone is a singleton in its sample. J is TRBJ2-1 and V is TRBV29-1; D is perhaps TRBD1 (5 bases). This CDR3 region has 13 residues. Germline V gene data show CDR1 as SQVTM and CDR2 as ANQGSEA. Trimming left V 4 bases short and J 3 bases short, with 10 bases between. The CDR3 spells CSVGGPYYNEQFF. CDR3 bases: TGCAGCGTTGGGGGCCCTTACTACAATGAGCAGTTCTTC.

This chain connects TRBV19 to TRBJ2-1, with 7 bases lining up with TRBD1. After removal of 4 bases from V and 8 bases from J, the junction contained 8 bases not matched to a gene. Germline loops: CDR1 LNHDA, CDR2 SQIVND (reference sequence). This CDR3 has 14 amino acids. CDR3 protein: CASSNRMQGDEQFF. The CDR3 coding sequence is TGTGCCAGTAGTAATAGGATGCAGGGGGATGAGCAGTTCTTC.

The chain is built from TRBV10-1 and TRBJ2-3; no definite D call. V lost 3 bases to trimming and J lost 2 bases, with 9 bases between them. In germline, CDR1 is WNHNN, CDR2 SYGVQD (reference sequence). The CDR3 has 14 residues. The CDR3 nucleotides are TGCGCCAGCAGTGACGAGCGTGCCACAGATACGCAGTATTTT. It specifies CASSDERATDTQYF.

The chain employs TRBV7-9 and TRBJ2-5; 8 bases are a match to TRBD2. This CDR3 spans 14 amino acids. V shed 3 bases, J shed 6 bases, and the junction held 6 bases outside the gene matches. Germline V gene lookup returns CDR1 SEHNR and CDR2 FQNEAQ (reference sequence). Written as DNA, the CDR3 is TGTGCCAGCAGCTTTGAACTAGCGGCAAAGACCCAGTACTTC. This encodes CASSFELAAKTQYF.

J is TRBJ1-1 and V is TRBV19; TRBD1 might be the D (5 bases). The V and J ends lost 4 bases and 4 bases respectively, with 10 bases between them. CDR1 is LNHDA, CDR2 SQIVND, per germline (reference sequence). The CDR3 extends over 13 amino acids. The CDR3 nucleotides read TGTGCCAGTAGTACAGGACACCCCACTGAAGCTTTCTTT. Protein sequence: CASSTGHPTEAFF.

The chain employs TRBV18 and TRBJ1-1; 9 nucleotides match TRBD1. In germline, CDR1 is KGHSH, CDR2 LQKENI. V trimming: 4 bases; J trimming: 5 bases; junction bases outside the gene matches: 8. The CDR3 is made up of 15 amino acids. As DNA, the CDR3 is TGTGCCAGCTCACGCTCCGGGACAGGGTTGACTGAAGCTTTCTTT. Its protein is CASSRSGTGLTEAFF. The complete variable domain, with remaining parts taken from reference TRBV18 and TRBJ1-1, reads NAGVMQNPRHLVRRRGQEARLRCSPMKGHSHVYWYRQLPEEGLKFMVYLQKENIIDESGMPKERFSAEFPKEGPSILRIQQVVRGDSAAYFCASSRSGTGLTEAFFGQGTRLTVV.

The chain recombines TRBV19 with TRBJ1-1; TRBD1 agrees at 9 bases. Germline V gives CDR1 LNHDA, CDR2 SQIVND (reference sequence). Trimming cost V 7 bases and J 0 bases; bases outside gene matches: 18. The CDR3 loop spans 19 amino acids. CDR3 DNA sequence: TGTGCCAGTAAACCTACCGGGACAGGGATGTTCTGGATGAACACTGAAGCTTTCTTT. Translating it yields CASKPTGTGMFWMNTEAFF.

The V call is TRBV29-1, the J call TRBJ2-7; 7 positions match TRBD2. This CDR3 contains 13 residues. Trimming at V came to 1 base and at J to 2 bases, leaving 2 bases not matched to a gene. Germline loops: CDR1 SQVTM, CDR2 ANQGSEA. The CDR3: CSVEVAGAYEQYF. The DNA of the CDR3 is TGCAGCGTTGAAGTTGCGGGAGCCTACGAGCAGTACTTC.

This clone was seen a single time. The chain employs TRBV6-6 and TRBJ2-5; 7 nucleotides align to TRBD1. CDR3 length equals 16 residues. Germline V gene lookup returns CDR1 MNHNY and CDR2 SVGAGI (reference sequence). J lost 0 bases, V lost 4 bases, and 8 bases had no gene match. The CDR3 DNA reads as TGTGCCAGCAGTTTCGACAGGGCTTCTTACCAAGAGACCCAGTACTTC. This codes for CASSFDRASYQETQYF.

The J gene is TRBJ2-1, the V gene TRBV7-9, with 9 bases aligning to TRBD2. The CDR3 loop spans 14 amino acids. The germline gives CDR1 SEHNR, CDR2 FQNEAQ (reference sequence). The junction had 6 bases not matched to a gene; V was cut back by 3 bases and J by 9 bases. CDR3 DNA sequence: TGTGCCAGCAGCTTGATGGCTAGCGGGACTGAGCAGTTCTTC. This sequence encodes CASSLMASGTEQFF.

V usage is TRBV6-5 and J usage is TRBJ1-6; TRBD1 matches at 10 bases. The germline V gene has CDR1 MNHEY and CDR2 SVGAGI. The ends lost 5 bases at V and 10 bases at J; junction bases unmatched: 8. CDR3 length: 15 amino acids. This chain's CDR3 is CASSLETGGRSPLHF. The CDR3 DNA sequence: TGTGCCAGCAGTCTAGAGACAGGGGGCAGGTCACCCCTCCACTTT.

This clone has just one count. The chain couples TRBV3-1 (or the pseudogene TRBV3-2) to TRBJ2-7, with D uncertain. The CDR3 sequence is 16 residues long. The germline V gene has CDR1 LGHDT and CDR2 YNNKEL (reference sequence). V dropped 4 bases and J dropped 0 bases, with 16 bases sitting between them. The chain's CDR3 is CASSPAPDWFSYEQYF. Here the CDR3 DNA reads TGTGCCAGCAGCCCCGCCCCAGATTGGTTCTCCTACGAGCAGTACTTC.

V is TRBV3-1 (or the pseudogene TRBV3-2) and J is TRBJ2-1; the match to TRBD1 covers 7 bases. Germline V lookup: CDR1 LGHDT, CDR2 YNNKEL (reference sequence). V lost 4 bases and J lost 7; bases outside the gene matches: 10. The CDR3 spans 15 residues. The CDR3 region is CASSLRDSALNEQFF. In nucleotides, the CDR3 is TGTGCCAGCAGCCTCCGGGACAGTGCCCTAAATGAGCAGTTCTTC.

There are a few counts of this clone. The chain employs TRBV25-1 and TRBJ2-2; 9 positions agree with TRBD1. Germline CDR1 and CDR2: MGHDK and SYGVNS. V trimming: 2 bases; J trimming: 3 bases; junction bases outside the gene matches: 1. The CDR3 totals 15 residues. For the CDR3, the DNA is TGTGCCAGCAGTGAAGGGGACAGGGACACCGGGGAGCTGTTTTTT. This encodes CASSEGDRDTGELFF.

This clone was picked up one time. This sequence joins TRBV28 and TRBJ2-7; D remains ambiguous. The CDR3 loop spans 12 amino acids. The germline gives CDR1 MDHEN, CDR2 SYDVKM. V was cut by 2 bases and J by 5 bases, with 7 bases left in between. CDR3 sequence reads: CASSLAQNEQYF. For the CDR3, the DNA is TGTGCCAGCAGTTTAGCACAGAACGAGCAGTACTTC.

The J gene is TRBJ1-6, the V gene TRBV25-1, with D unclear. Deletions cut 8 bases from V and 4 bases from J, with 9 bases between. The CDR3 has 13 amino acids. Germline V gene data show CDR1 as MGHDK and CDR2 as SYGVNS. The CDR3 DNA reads TGTGCCAGCCGACGGGAGTATAATTCACCCCTCCACTTT. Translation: CASRREYNSPLHF.

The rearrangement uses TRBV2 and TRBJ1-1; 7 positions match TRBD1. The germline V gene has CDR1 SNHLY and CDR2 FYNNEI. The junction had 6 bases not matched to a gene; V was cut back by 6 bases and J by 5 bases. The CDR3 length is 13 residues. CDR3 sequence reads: CASRQGPGTEAFF. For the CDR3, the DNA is TGTGCCAGCAGACAGGGGCCGGGGACTGAAGCTTTCTTT.

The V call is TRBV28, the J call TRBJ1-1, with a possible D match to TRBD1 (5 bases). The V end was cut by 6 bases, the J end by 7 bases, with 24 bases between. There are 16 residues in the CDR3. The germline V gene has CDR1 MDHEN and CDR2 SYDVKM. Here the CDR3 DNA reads TGTGCCAGCAGCTGCGGGACCCTTCCCTCCCCCTTTGAAGCTTTCTTT. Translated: CASSCGTLPSPFEAFF.

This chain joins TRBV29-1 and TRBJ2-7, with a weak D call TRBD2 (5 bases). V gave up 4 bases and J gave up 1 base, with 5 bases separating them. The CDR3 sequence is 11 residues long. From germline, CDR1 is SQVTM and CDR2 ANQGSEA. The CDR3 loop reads CSVGTSYEQYF. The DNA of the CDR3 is TGCAGCGTTGGGACTTCCTACGAGCAGTACTTC.

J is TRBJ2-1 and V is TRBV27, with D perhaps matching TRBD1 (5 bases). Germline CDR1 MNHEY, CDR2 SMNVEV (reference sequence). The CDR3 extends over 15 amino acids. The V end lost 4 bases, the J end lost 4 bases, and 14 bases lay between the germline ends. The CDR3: CASSSSGPSYNEQFF. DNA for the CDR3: TGTGCCAGCAGTTCGTCAGGGCCCTCGTACAATGAGCAGTTCTTC.

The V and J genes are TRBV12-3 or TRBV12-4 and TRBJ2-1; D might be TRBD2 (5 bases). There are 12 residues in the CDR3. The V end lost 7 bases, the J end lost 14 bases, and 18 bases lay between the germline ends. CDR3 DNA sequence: TGTGCCAGCAATCCGGACGGGGATGTGAAGTTCTTC. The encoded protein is CASNPDGDVKFF.

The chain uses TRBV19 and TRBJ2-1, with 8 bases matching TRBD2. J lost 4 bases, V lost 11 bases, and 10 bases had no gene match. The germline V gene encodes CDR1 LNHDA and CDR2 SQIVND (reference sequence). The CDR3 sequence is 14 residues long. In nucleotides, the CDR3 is TGTGCCGCCAACCGGGGGGGCCTGTACAATGAGCAGTTCTTC. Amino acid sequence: CAANRGGLYNEQFF. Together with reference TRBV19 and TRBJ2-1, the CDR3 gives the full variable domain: DGGITQSPKYLFRKEGQNVTLSCEQNLNHDAMYWYRQDPGQGLRLIYYSQIVNDFQKGDIAEGYSVSREKKESFPLTVTSAQKNPTAFYLCAANRGGLYNEQFFGPGTRLTVL.

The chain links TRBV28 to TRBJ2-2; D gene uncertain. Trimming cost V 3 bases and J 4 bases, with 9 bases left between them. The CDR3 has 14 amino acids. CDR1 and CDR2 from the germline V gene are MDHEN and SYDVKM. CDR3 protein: CASSFDFRTGELFF. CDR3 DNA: TGTGCCAGCAGTTTTGACTTTCGCACCGGGGAGCTGTTTTTT.

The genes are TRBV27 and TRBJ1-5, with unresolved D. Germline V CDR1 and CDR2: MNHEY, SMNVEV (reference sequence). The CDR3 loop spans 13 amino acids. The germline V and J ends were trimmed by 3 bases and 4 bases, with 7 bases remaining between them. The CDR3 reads CASSLNINQPQHF. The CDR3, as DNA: TGTGCCAGCAGTTTGAACATTAATCAGCCCCAGCATTTT.

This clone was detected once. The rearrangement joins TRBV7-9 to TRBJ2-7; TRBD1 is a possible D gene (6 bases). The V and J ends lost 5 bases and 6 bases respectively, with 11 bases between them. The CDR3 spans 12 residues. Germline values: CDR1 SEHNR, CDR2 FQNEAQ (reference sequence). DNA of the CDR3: TGTGCCAGCAGCCTTACAGGGTCCGAGCAGTACTTC. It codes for CASSLTGSEQYF. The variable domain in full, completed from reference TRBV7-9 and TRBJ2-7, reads DTGVSQNPRHKITKRGQNVTFRCDPISEHNRLYWYRQTLGQGPEFLTYFQNEAQLEKSRLLSDRFSAERPKGSFSTLEIQRTEQGDSAMYLCASSLTGSEQYFGPGTRLTVT.

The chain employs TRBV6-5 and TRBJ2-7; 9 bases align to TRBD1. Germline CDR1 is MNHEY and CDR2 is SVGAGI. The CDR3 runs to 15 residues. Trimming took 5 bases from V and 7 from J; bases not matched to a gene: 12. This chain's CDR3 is CASSPTGGAVSEQYF. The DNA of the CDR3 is TGTGCCAGCAGTCCAACAGGGGGCGCAGTGTCGGAGCAGTACTTC.